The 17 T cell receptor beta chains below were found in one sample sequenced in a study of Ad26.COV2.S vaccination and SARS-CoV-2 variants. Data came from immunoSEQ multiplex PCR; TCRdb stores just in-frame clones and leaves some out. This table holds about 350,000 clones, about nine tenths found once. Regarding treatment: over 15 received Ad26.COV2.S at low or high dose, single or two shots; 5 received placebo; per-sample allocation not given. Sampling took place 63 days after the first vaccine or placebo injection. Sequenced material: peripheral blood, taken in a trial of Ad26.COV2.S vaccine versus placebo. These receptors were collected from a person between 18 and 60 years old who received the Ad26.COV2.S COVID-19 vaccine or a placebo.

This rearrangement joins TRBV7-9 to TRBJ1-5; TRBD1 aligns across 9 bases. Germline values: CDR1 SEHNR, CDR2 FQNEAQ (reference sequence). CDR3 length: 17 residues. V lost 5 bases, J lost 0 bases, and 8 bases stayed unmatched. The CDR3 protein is CASSLWTGDYSNQPQHF. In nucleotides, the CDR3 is TGTGCCAGCAGCCTATGGACAGGGGATTATAGCAATCAGCCCCAGCATTTT.

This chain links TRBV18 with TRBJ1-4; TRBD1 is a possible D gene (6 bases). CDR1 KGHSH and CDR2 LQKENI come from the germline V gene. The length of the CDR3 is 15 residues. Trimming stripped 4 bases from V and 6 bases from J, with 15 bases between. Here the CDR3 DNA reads TGTGCCAGCTCACGTACGGGACAACCGGATGAAAAACTGTTTTTT. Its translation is CASSRTGQPDEKLFF. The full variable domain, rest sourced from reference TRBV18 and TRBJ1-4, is NAGVMQNPRHLVRRRGQEARLRCSPMKGHSHVYWYRQLPEEGLKFMVYLQKENIIDESGMPKERFSAEFPKEGPSILRIQQVVRGDSAAYFCASSRTGQPDEKLFFGSGTQLSVL.

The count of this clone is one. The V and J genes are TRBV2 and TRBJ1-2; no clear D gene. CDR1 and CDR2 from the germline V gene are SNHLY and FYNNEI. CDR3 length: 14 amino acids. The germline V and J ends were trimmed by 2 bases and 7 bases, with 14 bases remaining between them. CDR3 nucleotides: TGTGCCAGCAGTGAAAGGGTGCAGTTAGGTGGCTACACCTTC. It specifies CASSERVQLGGYTF.

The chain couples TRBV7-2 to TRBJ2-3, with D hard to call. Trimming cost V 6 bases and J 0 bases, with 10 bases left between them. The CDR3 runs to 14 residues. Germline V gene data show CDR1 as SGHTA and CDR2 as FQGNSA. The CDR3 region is CASRMGLSTDTQYF. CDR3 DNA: TGTGCCAGCAGAATGGGGTTAAGCACAGATACGCAGTATTTT.

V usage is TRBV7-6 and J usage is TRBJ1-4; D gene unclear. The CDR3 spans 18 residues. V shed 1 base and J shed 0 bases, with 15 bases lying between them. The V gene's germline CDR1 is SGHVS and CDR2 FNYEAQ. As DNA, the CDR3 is TGTGCCAGCAGCTTAGTTCGACCCAACGCTGCAACTAATGAAAAACTGTTTTTT. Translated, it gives CASSLVRPNAATNEKLFF.

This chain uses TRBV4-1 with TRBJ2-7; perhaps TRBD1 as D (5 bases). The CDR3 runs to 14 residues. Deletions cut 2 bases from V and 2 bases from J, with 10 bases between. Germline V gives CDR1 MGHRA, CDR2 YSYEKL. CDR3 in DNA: TGCGCCAGCAGCCAAAGTGGCAGGGCCTACGAGCAGTACTTC. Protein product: CASSQSGRAYEQYF.

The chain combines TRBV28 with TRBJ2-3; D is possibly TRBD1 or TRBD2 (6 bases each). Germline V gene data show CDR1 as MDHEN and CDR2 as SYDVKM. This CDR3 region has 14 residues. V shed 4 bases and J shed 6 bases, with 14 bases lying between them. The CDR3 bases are TGTGCCAGCAGTTATTGGGGGGCAGGGGATACGCAGTATTTT. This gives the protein CASSYWGAGDTQYF.

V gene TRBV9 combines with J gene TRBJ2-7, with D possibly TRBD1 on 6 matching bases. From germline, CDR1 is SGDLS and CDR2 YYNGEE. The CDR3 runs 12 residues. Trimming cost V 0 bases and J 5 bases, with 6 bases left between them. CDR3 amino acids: CASSVAGDEQYF. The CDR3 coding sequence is TGTGCCAGCAGCGTAGCAGGGGACGAGCAGTACTTC.

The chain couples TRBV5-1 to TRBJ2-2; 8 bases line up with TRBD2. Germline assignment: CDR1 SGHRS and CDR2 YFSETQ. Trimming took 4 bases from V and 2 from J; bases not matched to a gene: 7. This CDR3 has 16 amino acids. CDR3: CASSRGGRSNTGELFF. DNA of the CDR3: TGCGCCAGCAGCCGGGGGGGCCGGAGTAACACCGGGGAGCTGTTTTTT.

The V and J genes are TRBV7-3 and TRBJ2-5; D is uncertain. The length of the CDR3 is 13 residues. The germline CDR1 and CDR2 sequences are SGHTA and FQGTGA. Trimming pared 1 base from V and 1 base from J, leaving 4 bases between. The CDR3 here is CASSLIVQETQYF. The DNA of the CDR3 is TGTGCCAGCAGCTTAATCGTCCAAGAGACCCAGTACTTC.

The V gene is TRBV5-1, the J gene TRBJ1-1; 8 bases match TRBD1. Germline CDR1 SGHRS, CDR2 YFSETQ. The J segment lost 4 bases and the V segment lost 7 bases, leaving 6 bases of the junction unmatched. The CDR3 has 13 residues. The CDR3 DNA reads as TGCGCCAGCGGACAGGGAGGGCCCACTGAAGCTTTCTTT. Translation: CASGQGGPTEAFF.

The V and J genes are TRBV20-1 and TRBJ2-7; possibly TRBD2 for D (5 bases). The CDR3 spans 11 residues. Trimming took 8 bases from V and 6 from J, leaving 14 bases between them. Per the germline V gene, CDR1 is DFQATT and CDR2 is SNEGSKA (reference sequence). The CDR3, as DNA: TGCAGTCCGAGGGCTGGGTCCGAGCAGTACTTC. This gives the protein CSPRAGSEQYF.

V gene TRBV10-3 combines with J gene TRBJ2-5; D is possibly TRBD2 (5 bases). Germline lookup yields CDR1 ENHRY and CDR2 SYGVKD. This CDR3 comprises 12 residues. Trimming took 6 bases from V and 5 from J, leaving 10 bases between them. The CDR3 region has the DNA TGTGCCATCAGGGACTTGGGGGAGACCCAGTACTTC. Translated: CAIRDLGETQYF.

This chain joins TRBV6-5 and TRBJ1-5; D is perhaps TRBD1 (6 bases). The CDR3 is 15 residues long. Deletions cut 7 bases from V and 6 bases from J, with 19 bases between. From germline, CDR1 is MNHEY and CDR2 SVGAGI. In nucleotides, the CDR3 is TGTGCCAGCACTATCGGGACACCGGGGGGTCAGCCCCAGCATTTT. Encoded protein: CASTIGTPGGQPQHF.

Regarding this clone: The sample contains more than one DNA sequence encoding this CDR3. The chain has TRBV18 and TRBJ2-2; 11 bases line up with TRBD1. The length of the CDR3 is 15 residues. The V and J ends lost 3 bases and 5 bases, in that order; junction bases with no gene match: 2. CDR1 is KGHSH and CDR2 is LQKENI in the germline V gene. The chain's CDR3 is CASSPGQGATGELFF. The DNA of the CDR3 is TGTGCCAGCTCACCCGGACAGGGGGCTACCGGGGAGCTGTTTTTT.

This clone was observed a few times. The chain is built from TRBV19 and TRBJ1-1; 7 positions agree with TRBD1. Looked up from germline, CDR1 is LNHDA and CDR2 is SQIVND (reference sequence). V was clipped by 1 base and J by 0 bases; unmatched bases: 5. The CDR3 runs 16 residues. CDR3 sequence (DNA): TGTGCCAGTAGTATAGTAGGGACAGCCATGAACACTGAAGCTTTCTTT. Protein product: CASSIVGTAMNTEAFF.

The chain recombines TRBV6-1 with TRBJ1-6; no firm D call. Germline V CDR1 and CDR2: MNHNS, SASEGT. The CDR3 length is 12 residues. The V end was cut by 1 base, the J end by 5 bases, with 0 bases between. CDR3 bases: TGTGCCAGCAGTGAAGATAATTCACCCCTCCACTTT. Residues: CASSEDNSPLHF.